A selection of T cell receptor beta chains follows, all from one sample in a study of graft-versus-host responses after intestinal transplantation. Profiling relied on immunoSEQ multiplex PCR, and the TCRdb table lists in-frame clones only, not all of them. Altogether approximately 100,000 clones are present, roughly 82% being singletons, with the ten largest covering 1.4%. The sequencing here drew on PBMCs, taken 255 days after intestinal transplant. Every receptor here comes from a human patient who received an intestinal transplant, so some T cells may come from the graft donor. Each CDR3 is given with its conserved first and last residue. Each record gives: V gene, D gene, J gene, clone size, CDR3 protein, CDR3 DNA. A D gene is named only where the DNA matches it firmly. For some rows the clone size is stated as once, few or many, or as a class when expanded; others skip it.

v_gene: TRBV28; d_gene: TRBD1; j_gene: TRBJ2-2; abundance: .; CDR3aa: CASLDRSNTGELFF; CDR3nt: TGTGCCAGCCTGGACAGGTCGAACACCGGGGAGCTGTTTTTT
v_gene: TRBV6-1; d_gene: TRBD1; j_gene: TRBJ2-7; abundance: .; CDR3aa: CASSLGTGPTEQYF; CDR3nt: TGTGCCAGCAGCCTTGGGACAGGGCCTACCGAGCAGTACTTC
v_gene: TRBV6-5; d_gene: .; j_gene: TRBJ2-1; abundance: .; CDR3aa: CASSRSPSSYNEQFF; CDR3nt: TGTGCCAGCAGTCGTAGTCCTAGCTCCTACAATGAGCAGTTCTTC
v_gene: TRBV5-8; d_gene: .; j_gene: TRBJ1-2; abundance: .; CDR3aa: CASSLVGQDVLGYGYTF; CDR3nt: TGTGCCAGCAGCTTGGTGGGACAAGATGTTCTGGGCTATGGCTACACCTTC
v_gene: TRBV6-5; d_gene: .; j_gene: TRBJ2-6; abundance: .; CDR3aa: CASSYSNSGANVLTF; CDR3nt: TGTGCCAGCAGTTACTCGAATTCTGGGGCCAACGTCCTGACTTTC
v_gene: TRBV2; d_gene: .; j_gene: TRBJ2-2; abundance: few; CDR3aa: CASAGGELFF; CDR3nt: TGTGCCAGTGCGGGGGGGGAGCTGTTTTTT
v_gene: TRBV5-6; d_gene: TRBD1; j_gene: TRBJ1-4; abundance: .; CDR3aa: CASSSTTTGGAGKLFF; CDR3nt: TGTGCCAGCAGCTCGACAACGACAGGGGGCGCGGGAAAACTGTTTTTT
v_gene: TRBV19; d_gene: .; j_gene: TRBJ1-1; abundance: .; CDR3aa: CASSMAFF; CDR3nt: TGTGCCAGTAGTATGGCTTTCTTT
v_gene: TRBV9; d_gene: .; j_gene: TRBJ2-5; abundance: .; CDR3aa: CASSAGTTLYQETQYF; CDR3nt: TGTGCCAGCAGCGCCGGGACAACACTGTACCAAGAGACCCAGTACTTC
v_gene: TRBV4-3; d_gene: .; j_gene: TRBJ1-2; abundance: .; CDR3aa: CASSQADSTNYGYTF; CDR3nt: TGCGCCAGCAGCCAGGCCGACAGCACTAACTATGGCTACACCTTC
v_gene: TRBV2; d_gene: .; j_gene: TRBJ1-1; abundance: .; CDR3aa: CASSPDRMNTEAFF; CDR3nt: TGTGCCAGCAGCCCCGACCGAATGAACACTGAAGCTTTCTTT
v_gene: TRBV9; d_gene: .; j_gene: TRBJ1-5; abundance: .; CDR3aa: CASSSDSNQPQHF; CDR3nt: TGTGCCAGCAGCTCGGACAGCAATCAGCCCCAGCATTTT
v_gene: TRBV27; d_gene: TRBD2; j_gene: TRBJ2-1; abundance: .; CDR3aa: CASSLYGTSGYNEQFF; CDR3nt: TGTGCCAGCAGTTTATACGGGACTAGCGGGTACAATGAGCAGTTCTTC